This entry concerns a single T cell receptor beta chain. Source study methods: From reference gene primer amplification, estimates of nucleated cell counts were derived. Using immunoSEQ multiplex PCR, the repertoire was profiled, and TCRdb retains in-frame clones only, with some absent. Clonal size and the V and J genes are those of that table, whereas D and trimming came from the DNA. This table has 240,000 or so clones, about four fifths appearing once. This entry is derived from a study of blood T cell repertoires in COVID-19. Study context: Sites in the United States, Italy and Spain provided acute and convalescent COVID-19 samples.

The CDR3 is 15 amino acids. The trim removed 3 bases at V and 5 bases at J, leaving 7 bases unmatched. The germline V gene encodes CDR1 SGDLS and CDR2 YYNGEE. Sequences were obtained from peripheral blood. This TCR derives from a woman of 80 years or more with COVID-19, enrolled during active disease. The rearrangement joins TRBV9 to TRBJ1-4, with TRBD1 matching over 7 bases. The CDR3: CASSGRRGGNEKLFF. CDR3 DNA: TGTGCCAGCAGCGGTCGGAGAGGGGGCAATGAAAAACTGTTTTTT.